The 26 T cell receptor beta chains below come from one sample, sequenced in a study of T cells in Graves' hyperthyroidism and ophthalmopathy (dated by TCRdb to between 2019 and 2020). The library was produced with multiplex PCR. Sequencing took place on an Illumina HiSeq 2000. TCR beta CDR3 regions were amplified from RNA transcripts. The TCR CDR3 was subjected to a first round of RT-PCR using the HTBI primer set and the Qiagen OneStep RT-PCR kit. TCRdb took the public reads, trimmed them with fastp at Q25, ran MiXCR for clone calling and kept in-frame beta chains. Each CDR3 protein appears once, grouped with its most common genes and DNA. Recorded for this sample are 480,000 or so distinct CDR3 sequences; 46% of them occurred a single time. The ten most abundant clones make up about two fifths of the sample. Specimen: peripheral blood or thyroid tissue (not recorded which). The receptor source for this set is an adult woman with Graves' disease, either hyperthyroidism or ophthalmopathy (not recorded which).

This clonotype was detected ten times or more. The chain recombines TRBV19 with TRBJ2-2; 8 bases map to TRBD2. The CDR3 consists of 16 residues. Losses at the gene ends were 3 bases for V and 5 bases for J; bases not matched to a gene: 8. Germline values: CDR1 LNHDA, CDR2 SQIVND (reference sequence). The CDR3 reads CASSMLSGRGTGELFF. CDR3 DNA sequence: TGTGCCAGTAGTATGTTAAGCGGGAGAGGAACCGGGGAGCTGTTTTTT.

This chain links TRBV7-2 with TRBJ2-5; D remains unclear. V lost 4 bases and J lost 2, with 11 bases in between. This CDR3 comprises 14 residues. The germline V gene encodes CDR1 SGHTA and CDR2 FQGNSA. In DNA, the CDR3 is TGTGCCAGCAGCTACTGGCCGACACAAGAGACCCAGTACTTC. Translation: CASSYWPTQETQYF.

This clonotype was counted ten times or more. The chain recombines TRBV20-1 with TRBJ2-7; D is unclear. CDR3 length equals 12 residues. In germline, CDR1 is DFQATT, CDR2 SNEGSKA (reference sequence). The V end lost 2 bases, the J end lost 2 bases, and 7 bases lay between the germline ends. In DNA form, the CDR3 reads TGCAGTGCTAGAAGGCAGGCCTACGAGCAGTACTTC. Translation: CSARRQAYEQYF.

This clonotype was seen at least ten times. The chain has TRBV10-3 and TRBJ2-7; 12 bases line up with TRBD1. V trimming: 2 bases; J trimming: 7 bases; junction bases outside the gene matches: 6. This CDR3 spans 15 amino acids. Germline V gene data show CDR1 as ENHRY and CDR2 as SYGVKD. CDR3 coding DNA: TGTGCCATCAGTGAGACGGGACAGGGGGCAGAGGAGCAGTACTTC. Translation: CAISETGQGAEEQYF.

V and J are TRBV7-2 and TRBJ2-5; TRBD2 might be the D (5 bases). The CDR3 has 13 amino acids. The V and J ends lost 4 bases and 5 bases respectively, with 11 bases between them. CDR1 and CDR2 from the germline V gene are SGHTA and FQGNSA. The CDR3 coding sequence is TGTGCCAGCAGCTCGGACTTTTGGGAGACCCAGTACTTC. Amino acids: CASSSDFWETQYF.

The V and J genes are TRBV14 and TRBJ1-6; a possible D gene is TRBD1 (5 bases). Germline V CDR1 and CDR2: SGHDN, FVKESK. This CDR3 contains 13 residues. Trimming left V 2 bases short and J 9 bases short, with 8 bases between. In nucleotides, the CDR3 is TGTGCCAGCAGCCAATTGGGGGGTTCACCCCTCCACTTT. Its protein product is CASSQLGGSPLHF.

This clonotype was detected only a few times. The chain is built from TRBV6-2 or TRBV6-3 and TRBJ1-5, with 8 bases matching TRBD1. Germline CDR1 and CDR2: MNHEY and SVGEGT. The CDR3 totals 16 residues. Trimming cost V 6 bases and J 4 bases; bases outside gene matches: 11. In DNA form, the CDR3 reads TGTGCCAGCAGAAAACAGGGGGGGTTGACAAATCAGCCCCAGCATTTT. Translated: CASRKQGGLTNQPQHF.

This clonotype was found many times. This chain connects TRBV7-2 to TRBJ1-5; no clear D gene. V was pared by 7 bases and J by 5 bases, with 18 bases between. This CDR3 has 15 residues. Germline assignment: CDR1 SGHTA and CDR2 FQGNSA. CDR3 region: CASTQGVGGYQPQHF. Written as DNA, the CDR3 is TGTGCCAGCACCCAAGGTGTTGGCGGATATCAGCCCCAGCATTTT.

The V call is TRBV20-1, the J call TRBJ2-5; 7 bases line up with TRBD1. Germline V gene data show CDR1 as DFQATT and CDR2 as SNEGSKA (reference sequence). The CDR3 contains 13 residues. CDR3 sequence: CRPRDSPQETQYF. The CDR3 DNA reads TGCAGGCCCCGGGACAGCCCACAAGAGACCCAGTACTTC.

Ten or more counts support this clonotype. This chain links TRBV20-1 with TRBJ1-5; D remains ambiguous. V was pared by 3 bases and J by 7 bases, with 16 bases between. Per germline, CDR1 DFQATT and CDR2 SNEGSKA (reference sequence). The CDR3 runs 14 residues. CDR3 coding DNA: TGCAGTGCTAGTGGAGGACGCGGAGGGCAGCCCCAGCATTTT. Translated, it gives CSASGGRGGQPQHF.

This rearrangement joins TRBV5-5 to TRBJ2-6; the D is unclear. The CDR3 runs 17 residues. V was shortened by 4 bases and J by 0 bases, with 14 bases between the two germline ends. Germline values: CDR1 SGHKS, CDR2 YYEKEE (reference sequence). CDR3 DNA: TGTGCCAGCAGCAAATCTTCGGAGTCCTCTGGGGCCAACGTCCTGACTTTC. This codes for CASSKSSESSGANVLTF.

This clonotype has at least ten counts. This chain connects TRBV20-1 to TRBJ1-4, with D hard to call. CDR3 size: 12 residues. V was shortened by 2 bases and J by 0 bases, with 1 base between the two germline ends. Germline loops: CDR1 DFQATT, CDR2 SNEGSKA (reference sequence). CDR3 residues: CSARTTNEKLFF. The DNA for the CDR3 is TGCAGTGCTAGAACAACTAATGAAAAACTGTTTTTT.

The CDR3, as DNA: TGTGCCAGCAGCCCCAGCGGGGGGAGGGCCTACGAGCAGTACTTC. Translation gives CASSPSGGRAYEQYF. This sequence joins TRBV4-2 and TRBJ2-7, with 9 bases matching TRBD2. Germline loops: CDR1 LGHNA, CDR2 YNFKEQ. The ends lost 4 bases at V and 2 bases at J; junction bases unmatched: 6. This CDR3 comprises 15 residues.

This clonotype has a count of ten or more. This chain joins TRBV7-8 and TRBJ2-7, with D possibly TRBD1 on 5 matching bases. This CDR3 spans 17 amino acids. Per the germline V gene, CDR1 is SGHVS and CDR2 is FQNEAQ. With 2 bases removed from V and 0 bases from J, the gap between germline ends came to 17 bases. The CDR3 nucleotides are TGTGCCAGCAGCTTACCGAAGGGGCCTCCATTCTCCTACGAGCAGTACTTC. Translating it yields CASSLPKGPPFSYEQYF.

The genes are TRBV7-9 and TRBJ2-1; 8 bases are shared with TRBD2. Germline trimming cut 1 base from V and 1 base from J; bases unmatched to any gene: 6. The CDR3 is 17 amino acids. Germline CDR1 and CDR2: SEHNR and FQNEAQ (reference sequence). CDR3 protein: CASSLGSGSGSYNEQFF. In nucleotides, the CDR3 is TGTGCCAGCAGCTTAGGAAGCGGGAGTGGGTCCTACAATGAGCAGTTCTTC.

CDR3 amino acids: CASSLDGGLNTGELFF. The CDR3 bases are TGTGCCAGCAGCTTAGATGGAGGCCTGAACACCGGGGAGCTGTTTTTT. The V call is TRBV7-3, the J call TRBJ2-2, with D perhaps matching TRBD2 (5 bases). The V gene's germline CDR1 is SGHTA and CDR2 FQGTGA. This CDR3 region has 16 residues. V lost 2 bases and J lost 1, with 11 bases in between.

This clonotype showed up many times. The chain joins TRBV6-4 to TRBJ1-1, with a possible D match to TRBD1 (5 bases). Trimming took 3 bases from V and 4 from J, leaving 9 bases between them. The CDR3 extends over 13 amino acids. Germline CDR1 and CDR2: MRHNA and SNTAGT. The CDR3 protein is CASSEIGGTEAFF. For the CDR3, the DNA is TGTGCCAGCAGTGAGATTGGGGGCACTGAAGCTTTCTTT.

Concerning this clonotype itself: The junction does not match germline at one end; this may be a read error. The V and J genes are TRBV6-6 and TRBJ1-1, with D maybe TRBD1 (5 bases). The germline gives CDR1 MNHNY, CDR2 SVGAGI (reference sequence). The CDR3 sequence is 14 residues long. The CDR3 DNA sequence: TGTGCCAGCAGTCCAGGGACGGTGAACACTGAAGCTTCCTTT. Protein sequence: CASSPGTVNTEASF.

In its sample, this clonotype was seen a few times. This chain joins TRBV12-3 or TRBV12-4 and TRBJ2-5; 13 bases are shared with TRBD2. This CDR3 is built from 16 residues. V lost 4 bases to trimming and J lost 2 bases; unmatched junction nucleotides: 4. The CDR3 DNA is TGTGCCAGCAGTTCCAGACTAGCGGGGGGACAAGAGACCCAGTACTTC. This sequence encodes CASSSRLAGGQETQYF.

The chain carries TRBV7-8 and TRBJ2-7; the D gene is possibly TRBD2 (5 bases). CDR3 length: 14 amino acids. Deletions cut 8 bases from V and 4 bases from J, with 18 bases between. Germline assignment: CDR1 SGHVS and CDR2 FQNEAQ. CDR3 sequence reads: CASSPNGNLYEQYF. CDR3 DNA: TGTGCCAGCTCACCGAACGGGAATCTATACGAGCAGTACTTC. Together with reference TRBV7-8 and TRBJ2-7, the CDR3 gives the full variable domain: GAGVSQSPRYKVAKRGQDVALRCDPISGHVSLFWYQQALGQGPEFLTYFQNEAQLDKSGLPSDRFFAERPEGSVSTLKIQRTQQEDSAVYLCASSPNGNLYEQYFGPGTRLTVT.

For this clonotype: Because it lacks the conserved phenylalanine or tryptophan at the end, this CDR3 is likely a read error. The CDR3: CASSNLAGVGDEQYL. The CDR3 DNA is TGTGCCAGCAGTAACCTAGCGGGAGTTGGGGACGAGCAGTACCTC. The gene calls are TRBV12-3 or TRBV12-4 and TRBJ2-7, with TRBD2 matching over 10 bases. The ends lost 5 bases at V and 5 bases at J; junction bases unmatched: 9. The CDR3 runs to 15 residues.

The gene calls are TRBV5-1 and TRBJ2-3; D gene ambiguous. With 2 bases removed from V and 2 bases from J, the gap between germline ends came to 3 bases. The CDR3 is 12 amino acids. Germline lookup yields CDR1 SGHRS and CDR2 YFSETQ. CDR3 residues: CASSLNTDTQYF. The CDR3 nucleotides are TGCGCCAGCAGCTTAAACACAGATACGCAGTATTTT.

This rearrangement joins TRBV7-8 to TRBJ2-7, with 10 bases matching TRBD1. After removal of 5 bases from V and 3 bases from J, the junction contained 13 bases not matched to a gene. Germline V CDR1 and CDR2: SGHVS, FQNEAQ. The CDR3 spans 17 residues. The CDR3 is CASSHSPLGQGIYEQYF. DNA for the CDR3: TGTGCCAGCAGCCATAGTCCATTGGGACAGGGGATCTACGAGCAGTACTTC.

This clonotype was recorded a few times. This sequence joins TRBV9 and TRBJ2-1, with D maybe TRBD2 (6 bases). CDR1 SGDLS and CDR2 YYNGEE come from the germline V gene. The V end was cut by 3 bases, the J end by 8 bases, with 12 bases between. The CDR3 has 13 residues. Here the CDR3 DNA reads TGTGCCAGCAGCGCGGGAGTCGGTGATGAGCAGTTCTTC. Protein sequence: CASSAGVGDEQFF.

Note on this clonotype: A much larger clonotype is one base distant, so this may be a read error. The chain couples TRBV12-3 or TRBV12-4 to TRBJ2-2, with TRBD2 matching 7 bases. V shed 7 bases and J 5 bases; nucleotides not matched to a gene: 13. The CDR3 is 16 residues long. The CDR3 region has the DNA TGTGCCAGCAAAGGACTAGTGGGAGGGAAGACCGGGGAGCTGTTTTTT. Residues: CASKGLVGGKTGELFF.

This clonotype was seen repeatedly, ten times or more. The chain links TRBV14 to TRBJ2-5; 7 nucleotides line up with TRBD2. Unmatched junction bases numbered 7, after V lost 2 bases and J lost 4 bases. Germline values: CDR1 SGHDN, CDR2 FVKESK. CDR3 length equals 15 residues. The DNA of the CDR3 is TGTGCCAGCAGCCAACCCATCGGCGGGAGAGAGACCCAGTACTTC. Translating gives CASSQPIGGRETQYF.